What follows are 24 T cell receptor beta chains derived from one specimen sequenced in a study of blood T cell repertoires in COVID-19. This table comes from immunoSEQ multiplex PCR, and its TCRdb copy is limited to in-frame clones, with some not included. The profile covers 200,000 to 250,000 clones, with 81% appearing a single time and about 9% taken by the ten largest. The specimen sequenced was PBMCs or T cells enriched from blood (not recorded which). The source is a middle-aged man who had recovered from COVID-19.

CDR3 nucleotide sequence: TGTGCCAGCAGTCGCGGACAGGGCGAAACTAATGAAAAACTGTTTTTT. Translating it yields CASSRGQGETNEKLFF. V gene TRBV6-6 combines with J gene TRBJ1-4, with 8 bases fitting TRBD1. In germline, CDR1 is MNHNY, CDR2 SVGAGI (reference sequence). The CDR3 has 16 residues. V was clipped by 5 bases and J by 1 base; unmatched bases: 6.

In the case of this clone: Other DNA variants within this sample encode the same CDR3. The chain links TRBV5-1 to TRBJ1-1; D is perhaps TRBD1 (5 bases). Germline CDR1 SGHRS, CDR2 YFSETQ. With 0 bases removed from V and 0 bases from J, the gap between germline ends came to 9 bases. The CDR3 contains 15 residues. The CDR3 sequence: CASSLGGTVNTEAFF. DNA for the CDR3: TGCGCCAGCAGCTTGGGGGGCACCGTGAACACTGAAGCTTTCTTT. Looking up the rest from reference TRBV5-1 and TRBJ1-1 gives the full variable domain: KAGVTQTPRYLIKTRGQQVTLSCSPISGHRSVSWYQQTPGQGLQFLFEYFSETQRNKGNFPGRFSGRQFSNSRSEMNVSTLELGDSALYLCASSLGGTVNTEAFFGQGTRLTVV.

The chain has TRBV27 and TRBJ2-2; weak D call: TRBD1 (5 bases). Germline CDR1 and CDR2: MNHEY and SMNVEV (reference sequence). Trimming removed 8 bases from V and 0 bases from J, with 19 bases in between. The CDR3 runs to 17 residues. CDR3 amino acids: CASRIGAHRANTGELFF. The CDR3 DNA follows: TGTGCCAGCCGCATTGGGGCTCACCGGGCGAACACCGGGGAGCTGTTTTTT.

This clone was observed once. The chain uses TRBV29-1 and TRBJ1-2; TRBD1 is a possible D gene (6 bases). The CDR3 is 12 amino acids. CDR1 and CDR2 from the germline V gene are SQVTM and ANQGSEA. Trimming pared 3 bases from V and 8 bases from J, leaving 13 bases between. This CDR3 is CSVDPGHGGYTF. CDR3 bases: TGCAGCGTTGACCCGGGACACGGCGGCTACACCTTC.

The V gene is TRBV24-1, the J gene TRBJ2-2; TRBD2 matches 7 bases. Germline V CDR1 and CDR2: KGHDR, SFDVKD. The CDR3 is made up of 16 amino acids. V gave up 4 bases and J gave up 0 bases; unmatched junction bases: 4. CDR3 region: CATSDGGRSNTGELFF. The CDR3 DNA is TGTGCCACCAGTGACGGGGGGAGATCGAACACCGGGGAGCTGTTTTTT.

The chain recombines TRBV7-9 with TRBJ2-1; 7 nucleotides line up with TRBD1. The CDR3 sequence is 17 residues long. Looked up from germline, CDR1 is SEHNR and CDR2 is FQNEAQ (reference sequence). The V and J ends lost 4 bases and 8 bases, in that order; junction bases with no gene match: 17. The CDR3 reads CASSYSRVRQGGDEQFF. As DNA, the CDR3 is TGTGCCAGCAGCTATTCGAGGGTGCGACAGGGCGGCGATGAGCAGTTCTTC.

The chain uses TRBV18 and TRBJ2-1; TRBD2 matches at 14 bases. J was trimmed by 9 bases and V by 5 bases; bases with no gene match: 9. The V gene's germline CDR1 is KGHSH and CDR2 LQKENI. The CDR3 length is 16 residues. CDR3 DNA sequence: TGTGCCAGCTCAGCGGCGGGACTAGCGGGAGTCGGTGAGCAGTTCTTC. Its protein product is CASSAAGLAGVGEQFF.

The chain links TRBV5-1 to TRBJ2-3; 7 bases are a match to TRBD2. The CDR3 is 15 amino acids. Germline V gene sequence: CDR1 SGHRS, CDR2 YFSETQ. Germline trimming cut 4 bases from V and 4 bases from J; bases unmatched to any gene: 9. CDR3 DNA sequence: TGCGCCAGCAGCGGCTCCGGGACTATTGCAGATACGCAGTATTTT. Translating gives CASSGSGTIADTQYF.

CDR3 residues: CASSLEREWETQYF. CDR3 sequence (DNA): TGTGCCAGCAGCTTAGAGCGGGAGTGGGAGACCCAGTACTTC. The chain combines TRBV5-4 with TRBJ2-5; 8 positions match TRBD2. V was pared by 2 bases and J by 5 bases, with 5 bases of the junction left unmatched. Per germline, CDR1 SGHNT and CDR2 YYREEE (reference sequence). The CDR3 is 14 residues long.

The J gene is TRBJ2-7, the V gene TRBV9; 7 bases fit TRBD1. The CDR3 runs 15 residues. From germline, CDR1 is SGDLS and CDR2 YYNGEE. J was trimmed by 3 bases and V by 0 bases; bases with no gene match: 6. The CDR3 region has the DNA TGTGCCAGCAGCGTAGCCCCGGACAGGAACTACGAGCAGTACTTC. Its translation: CASSVAPDRNYEQYF.

This sequence joins TRBV5-1 and TRBJ1-5; possible D gene TRBD1, 6 bases. CDR3 length: 15 residues. Germline-derived CDR1 and CDR2 are SGHRS and YFSETQ. Trimming left V 4 bases short and J 6 bases short, with 17 bases between. The CDR3 bases are TGCGCCAGCAGCCCGGACGGGATCAGGGGTCAGCCCCAGCATTTT. Amino acids: CASSPDGIRGQPQHF.

The V and J genes are TRBV11-2 and TRBJ2-7; TRBD2 might be the D (5 bases). Per germline, CDR1 SGHAT and CDR2 FQNNGV. The CDR3 loop spans 18 amino acids. Trimming removed 0 bases at V and 0 bases at J, with 18 bases between. CDR3 nucleotide sequence: TGTGCCAGCAGCTTAGATCCGAGGGCACGGTGGGTCTCCTACGAGCAGTACTTC. This gives the protein CASSLDPRARWVSYEQYF.

V and J are TRBV6-5 and TRBJ2-7; D may be TRBD2 (5 bases). Germline V gene sequence: CDR1 MNHEY, CDR2 SVGAGI. The CDR3 contains 15 residues. The V gene lost 4 bases and the J gene lost 0 bases, with 13 bases spanning the gap. CDR3 amino acids: CASSFARGFSYEQYF. Written as DNA, the CDR3 is TGTGCCAGCAGTTTCGCGAGAGGGTTCTCCTACGAGCAGTACTTC.

The rearrangement uses TRBV3-1 (or the pseudogene TRBV3-2) and TRBJ2-1, with 9 bases identical to TRBD2. Trimming took 4 bases from V and 10 from J; bases not matched to a gene: 2. CDR1 is LGHDT, CDR2 YNNKEL, per germline (reference sequence). The CDR3 is 12 amino acids. The CDR3 protein is CASSLGLAEQFF. The CDR3 bases are TGTGCCAGCAGCCTCGGACTAGCGGAGCAGTTCTTC.

V usage is TRBV27 and J usage is TRBJ2-3, with TRBD2 matching over 7 bases. CDR3 length: 18 amino acids. Germline V lookup: CDR1 MNHEY, CDR2 SMNVEV (reference sequence). Trimming at V came to 4 bases and at J to 0 bases, leaving 13 bases not matched to a gene. CDR3 coding DNA: TGTGCCAGCAGTTCCCCCCCGTCGAGCGGGATTAGCACAGATACGCAGTATTTT. Its protein is CASSSPPSSGISTDTQYF.

This clone has just a few counts. This chain uses TRBV11-1 with TRBJ1-2; TRBD1 aligns across 9 bases. Losses at the gene ends were 4 bases for V and 5 bases for J; bases not matched to a gene: 2. This CDR3 spans 13 amino acids. Germline-derived CDR1 and CDR2 are SGHAT and FQDESV (reference sequence). The CDR3 DNA reads as TGTGCCAGCAGCTGGGACAGGGAATATGGCTACACCTTC. Its translation is CASSWDREYGYTF.

This clone appeared a few times. The chain links TRBV2 to TRBJ1-3; no clear D gene. The CDR3 covers 15 residues. Trimming cost V 3 bases and J 2 bases, with 11 bases left between them. Germline V gives CDR1 SNHLY, CDR2 FYNNEI. CDR3 sequence (DNA): TGTGCCAGCAGTGATCAAACAGTACCTGGAAACACCATATATTTT. Translated, it gives CASSDQTVPGNTIYF.

The chain couples TRBV7-7 to TRBJ2-1; 10 bases align to TRBD2. In germline, CDR1 is SSHAT, CDR2 FNYEAQ (reference sequence). V was clipped by 5 bases and J by 0 bases; unmatched bases: 4. The CDR3 has 16 amino acids. The CDR3 spells CASSPLAGASYNEQFF. In DNA form, the CDR3 reads TGTGCCAGCAGCCCGCTAGCGGGGGCCTCCTACAATGAGCAGTTCTTC.

DNA of the CDR3: TGTGCCAGCTCACCACCGGGACTAGCGGGAGCCGGGGAGCTGTTTTTT. It is translated as CASSPPGLAGAGELFF. The V and J genes are TRBV18 and TRBJ2-2; TRBD2 agrees at 14 bases. The CDR3 totals 16 residues. Trimming cost V 0 bases and J 6 bases; bases outside gene matches: 0. Germline CDR1 reads KGHSH; CDR2 reads LQKENI.

The chain employs TRBV5-1 and TRBJ2-7; 9 bases match TRBD1. This CDR3 region has 16 residues. Trimming at V came to 0 bases and at J to 2 bases, leaving 6 bases not matched to a gene. CDR1 is SGHRS, CDR2 YFSETQ, per germline. CDR3 loop: CASSLALDRGTYEQYF. For the CDR3, the DNA is TGCGCCAGCAGCTTGGCCTTGGACAGGGGCACCTACGAGCAGTACTTC.

This rearrangement joins TRBV5-1 to TRBJ1-1; D gene uncertain. CDR3 length: 14 residues. V was shortened by 1 base and J by 3 bases, with 10 bases between the two germline ends. CDR1 and CDR2 (germline): SGHRS, YFSETQ. CDR3 in amino acids: CASSLFPGDTEAFF. The CDR3 DNA reads as TGCGCCAGCAGCTTGTTCCCGGGAGACACTGAAGCTTTCTTT. Full variable domain (rest looked up from reference TRBV5-1 and TRBJ1-1): KAGVTQTPRYLIKTRGQQVTLSCSPISGHRSVSWYQQTPGQGLQFLFEYFSETQRNKGNFPGRFSGRQFSNSRSEMNVSTLELGDSALYLCASSLFPGDTEAFFGQGTRLTVV.

A few counts support this clone. This chain connects TRBV7-9 to TRBJ2-3; maybe TRBD2 (6 bases). With 3 bases removed from V and 4 bases from J, the gap between germline ends came to 14 bases. Germline assignment: CDR1 SEHNR and CDR2 FQNEAQ (reference sequence). The CDR3 loop spans 15 amino acids. CDR3 amino acids: CASSFSRGGADTQYF. As DNA, the CDR3 is TGTGCCAGCAGCTTTTCGAGGGGAGGCGCAGATACGCAGTATTTT.

This clone was seen repeatedly, ten times or more. The V call is TRBV5-1, the J call TRBJ1-2; a possible D gene is TRBD1 (5 bases). Trimming took off 0 bases at V and 4 bases at J, with 10 bases between the two ends. Germline values: CDR1 SGHRS, CDR2 YFSETQ. CDR3 size: 14 residues. The CDR3 is CASSLDAGGYGYTF. The CDR3 DNA reads TGCGCCAGCAGCTTGGATGCCGGGGGCTATGGCTACACCTTC.

The J gene is TRBJ2-5, the V gene TRBV6-5; the D gene is possibly TRBD2 (5 bases). V lost 6 bases and J 6 bases, leaving 11 bases between the germline ends. Germline CDR1 MNHEY, CDR2 SVGAGI. The length of the CDR3 is 12 residues. The CDR3 DNA reads TGTGCCAGCAGGTCACTAGATCAGACCCAGTACTTC. Translated, it gives CASRSLDQTQYF.